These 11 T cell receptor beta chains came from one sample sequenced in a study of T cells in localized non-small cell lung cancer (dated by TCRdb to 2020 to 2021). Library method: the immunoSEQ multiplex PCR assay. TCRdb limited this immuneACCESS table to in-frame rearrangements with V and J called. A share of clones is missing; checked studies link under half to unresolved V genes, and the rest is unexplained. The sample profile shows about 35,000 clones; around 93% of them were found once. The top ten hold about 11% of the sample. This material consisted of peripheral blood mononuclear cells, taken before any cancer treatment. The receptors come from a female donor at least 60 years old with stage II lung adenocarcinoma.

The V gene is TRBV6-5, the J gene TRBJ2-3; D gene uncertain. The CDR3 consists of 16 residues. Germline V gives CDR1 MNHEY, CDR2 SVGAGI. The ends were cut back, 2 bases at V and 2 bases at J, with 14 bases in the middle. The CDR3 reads CASSYQPTDPTDTQYF. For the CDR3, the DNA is TGTGCCAGCAGTTACCAACCGACTGACCCCACAGATACGCAGTATTTT.

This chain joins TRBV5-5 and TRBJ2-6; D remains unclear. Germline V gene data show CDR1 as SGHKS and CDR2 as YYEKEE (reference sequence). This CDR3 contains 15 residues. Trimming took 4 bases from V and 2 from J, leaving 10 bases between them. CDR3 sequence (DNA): TGTGCCAGCAGCCCCACCCAGGCTGGGGCCAACGTCCTGACTTTC. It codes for CASSPTQAGANVLTF.

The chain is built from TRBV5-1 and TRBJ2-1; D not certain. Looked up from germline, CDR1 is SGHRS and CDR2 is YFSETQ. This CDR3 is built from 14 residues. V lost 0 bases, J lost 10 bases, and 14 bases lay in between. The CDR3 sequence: CASSLAKPSDEQFF. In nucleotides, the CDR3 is TGCGCCAGCAGCTTGGCCAAGCCCTCCGACGAGCAGTTCTTC.

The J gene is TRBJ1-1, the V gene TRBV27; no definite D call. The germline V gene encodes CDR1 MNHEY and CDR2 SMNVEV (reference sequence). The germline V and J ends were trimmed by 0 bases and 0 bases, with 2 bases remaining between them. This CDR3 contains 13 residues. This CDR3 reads CASSLSLNTEAFF. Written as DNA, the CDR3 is TGTGCCAGCAGTTTATCATTGAACACTGAAGCTTTCTTT.

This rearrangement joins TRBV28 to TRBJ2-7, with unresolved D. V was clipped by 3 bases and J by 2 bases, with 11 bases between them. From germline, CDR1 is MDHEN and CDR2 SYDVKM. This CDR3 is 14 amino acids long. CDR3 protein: CASSLPGLAYEQYF. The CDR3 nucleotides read TGTGCCAGCAGTTTGCCGGGCCTAGCCTACGAGCAGTACTTC.

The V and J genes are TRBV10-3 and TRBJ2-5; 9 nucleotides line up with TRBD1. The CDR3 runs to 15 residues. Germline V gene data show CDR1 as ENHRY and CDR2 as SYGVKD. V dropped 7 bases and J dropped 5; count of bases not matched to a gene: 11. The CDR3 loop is CAITRTGAYGETQYF. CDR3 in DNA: TGTGCCATCACCAGGACAGGGGCCTACGGTGAGACCCAGTACTTC.

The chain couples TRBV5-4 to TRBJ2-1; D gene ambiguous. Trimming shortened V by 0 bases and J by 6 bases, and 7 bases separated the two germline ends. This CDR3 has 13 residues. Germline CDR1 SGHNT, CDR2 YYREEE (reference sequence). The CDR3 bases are TGTGCCAGCAGCTTGGCGGGCAGCAATGAGCAGTTCTTC. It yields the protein CASSLAGSNEQFF.

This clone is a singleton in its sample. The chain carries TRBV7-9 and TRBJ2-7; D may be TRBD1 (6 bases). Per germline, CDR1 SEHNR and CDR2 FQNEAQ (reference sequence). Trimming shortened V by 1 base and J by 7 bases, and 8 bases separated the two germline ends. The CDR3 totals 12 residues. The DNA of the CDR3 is TGTGCCAGCAGCTTAGAACAGGGAGAGCAGTACTTC. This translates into CASSLEQGEQYF.

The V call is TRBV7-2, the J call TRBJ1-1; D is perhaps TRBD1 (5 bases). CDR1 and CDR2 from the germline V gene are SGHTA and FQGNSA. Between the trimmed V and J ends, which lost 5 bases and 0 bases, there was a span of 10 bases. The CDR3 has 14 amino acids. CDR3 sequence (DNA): TGTGCCAGCAGCCTCAGGGTCATGAACACTGAAGCTTTCTTT. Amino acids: CASSLRVMNTEAFF.

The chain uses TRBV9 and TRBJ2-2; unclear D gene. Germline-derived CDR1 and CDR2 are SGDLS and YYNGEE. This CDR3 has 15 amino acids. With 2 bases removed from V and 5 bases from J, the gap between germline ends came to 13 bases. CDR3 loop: CASSVTWAGTGELFF. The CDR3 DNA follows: TGTGCCAGCAGCGTGACCTGGGCAGGTACCGGGGAGCTGTTTTTT.

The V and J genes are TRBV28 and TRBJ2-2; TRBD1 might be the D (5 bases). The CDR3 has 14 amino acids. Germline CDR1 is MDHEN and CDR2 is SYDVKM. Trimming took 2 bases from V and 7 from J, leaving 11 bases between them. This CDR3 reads CASSLSGAIGELFF. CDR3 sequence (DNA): TGTGCCAGCAGTTTAAGTGGGGCTATCGGGGAGCTGTTTTTT.